This is a list of T cell receptor beta chains from one sample in a study of blood T cell repertoires in COVID-19. The assay was immunoSEQ multiplex PCR, and TCRdb's table has in-frame clones only and misses some. The data hold under 130,000 clones, with around four fifths observed a single time. The sequenced sample consisted of peripheral blood. These receptors were taken from a woman between 65 and 79 years old with acute or convalescent COVID-19. CDR3s include the opening cysteine and the closing phenylalanine or tryptophan. Fields, in order: clone size, D gene, V gene, J gene, CDR3 DNA, CDR3 protein. The D gene is left open where the match is weak. Some rows mark clone size as missing; the rest say once, few, many or name a class of expanded clone.

NA	NA	TRBV9	TRBJ2-3	TGTGCCAGCAGCGTACAGGCTAGCACAGATACGCAGTATTTT	CASSVQASTDTQYF
NA	TRBD2	TRBV6-6	TRBJ2-7	TGTGCCAGCAGTTCCACTAGCGGGGGGTCGGTGATCCAGTACTTC	CASSSTSGGSVIQYF
NA	NA	TRBV15	TRBJ2-1	TGTGCCACCAGCAGAGATGTAGGCTGGGACTCCTCACTGACTGAGCAGTTCTTC	CATSRDVGWDSSLTEQFF
NA	TRBD1	TRBV18	TRBJ2-5	TGTGCCAGCTCACCAGGGACAGGGAGGCAAGAGACCCAGTACTTC	CASSPGTGRQETQYF
NA	NA	TRBV6-5	TRBJ1-2	TGTGCCAGTCGGGCAGGGGAAGTTCGTGGCTACACCTTC	CASRAGEVRGYTF
few	TRBD2	TRBV7-9	TRBJ2-1	TGTGCCAGCAGCTTAGAAACCGGGACTATGGCGTTCTTC	CASSLETGTMAFF
NA	TRBD1	TRBV19	TRBJ1-5	TGTGCCAGTAACTCCCGACGGGACAGGGGATCGGTACTTCGCAATCAGCCCCAGCATTTT	CASNSRRDRGSVLRNQPQHF
NA	NA	TRBV5-1	TRBJ1-2	TGCGCCAGCAGCTTGGACCTCAGCGGTAACTATGGCTACACCTTC	CASSLDLSGNYGYTF
NA	TRBD2	TRBV19	TRBJ2-4	TGTGCCAGTACCCTCGGGGGGGTAGCCAAAAACATTCAGTACTTC	CASTLGGVAKNIQYF
few	NA	TRBV11-2	TRBJ1-3	TGTGCCAGCAGCTTAGGTCAGGGCTCTGGAAACACCATATATTTT	CASSLGQGSGNTIYF
once	NA	TRBV29-1	TRBJ1-4	TGCAGCGTTCTCAGGGGATATGGTGAAAAACTGTTTTTT	CSVLRGYGEKLFF
NA	NA	TRBV7-2	TRBJ2-5	TGTGCCAGCAGCTTAGGTGGGAGGCGCGGCCAAGAGACCCAGTACTTC	CASSLGGRRGQETQYF
NA	NA	TRBV19	TRBJ2-1	TGTGCCAGTAGTATCGAGGCTAGACCCACCAATGAGCAGTTCTTC	CASSIEARPTNEQFF
once	NA	TRBV18	TRBJ2-7	TGTGCCAGCTCACCAGAACAGGTTGAGGAGCAGTACTTC	CASSPEQVEEQYF
NA	TRBD2	TRBV6-2/TRBV6-3	TRBJ2-2	TGTGCCAGCAGTTACTCGAATAGCGGGGGTTACACCGGGGAGCTGTTTTTT	CASSYSNSGGYTGELFF
NA	TRBD1	TRBV28	TRBJ1-3	TGTGCCAGCACCGGACAGGGAGTAGGAAACACCATATATTTT	CASTGQGVGNTIYF
NA	NA	TRBV18	TRBJ2-2	TGTGCCAGCCAATGGAGGGAAAAAGACACCGGGGAGCTGTTTTTT	CASQWREKDTGELFF
NA	NA	TRBV28	TRBJ2-2	TGTGCCAGCAGTTTATACAGAAAGTCCGGGGAGCTGTTTTTT	CASSLYRKSGELFF
NA	NA	TRBV19	TRBJ1-2	TGTGCCAGTAGTATATTGAGAAACTATGGCTACACCTTC	CASSILRNYGYTF
NA	TRBD1	TRBV5-1	TRBJ2-5	TGCGCCAGCAGCTTGCAGGGGGCGCAGGAGACCCAGTACTTC	CASSLQGAQETQYF
NA	TRBD1	TRBV5-6	TRBJ1-2	TGTGCCAGCAGCTCTGGGACAGGGGGCGCTGGCTATGGCTACACCTTC	CASSSGTGGAGYGYTF
few	TRBD2	TRBV5-6	TRBJ2-1	TGTGCCAGCAGACAACTAGCGGGGGCCAACAATGAGCAGTTCTTC	CASRQLAGANNEQFF
NA	NA	TRBV7-2	TRBJ2-3	TGTGCCAGCAGCGCCACAGGACTAAATACGCAGTATTTT	CASSATGLNTQYF
NA	TRBD1	TRBV3-1/TRBV3-2	TRBJ1-6	TGTGCCAGCAGCCTCGGACAGGGTAACAATTCACCCCTCCACTTT	CASSLGQGNNSPLHF
NA	TRBD2	TRBV6-4	TRBJ2-1	TGTGCCAGCAGTTTAGCGGGGGGGCCAATCAATGAGCAGTTCTTC	CASSLAGGPINEQFF
NA	TRBD2	TRBV11-2	TRBJ2-1	TGTGCCAGCAGCCCCCGGACTAGCGGGGGCGGTTACAATGAGCAGTTCTTC	CASSPRTSGGGYNEQFF
once	NA	TRBV4-3	TRBJ2-7	TGCGCCAGCAGCCAAGATGTGGGCAGGGGAAAGTACTTC	CASSQDVGRGKYF
NA	TRBD1	TRBV19	TRBJ1-2	TGTGCCAGTAGTACGGAATCAGGGGGCGCGGGCTATGGCTACACCTTC	CASSTESGGAGYGYTF
NA	NA	TRBV2	TRBJ2-1	TGTGCCAGCAGCCCGACTAGTACCAATGAGCAGTTCTTC	CASSPTSTNEQFF
NA	NA	TRBV11-2	TRBJ1-3	TGTGCCAGCAGCTTGTCTCCAGGGTCAGGAAACACCATATATTTT	CASSLSPGSGNTIYF
NA	TRBD2	TRBV28	TRBJ2-3	TGTGCCAGCAGTTTACCTACTAGCGGGGGGGGCCCTATGCAGTATTTT	CASSLPTSGGGPMQYF
NA	NA	TRBV20-1	TRBJ1-2	TGCAGTGCTACCGTTGGAGGTGGCTACACCTTC	CSATVGGGYTF
few	TRBD2	TRBV2	TRBJ2-2	TGTGCCAGCAGGGCCTTTGGGGGGGACACCGGGGAGCTGTTTTTT	CASRAFGGDTGELFF
NA	TRBD1	TRBV6-5	TRBJ1-1	TGTGCCAGCGGAAAGACAGGGGTTCGCACTGAAGCTTTCTTT	CASGKTGVRTEAFF
NA	NA	TRBV5-1	TRBJ1-1	TGCGCCAGCAGCCTGAATCAGGGTGAAGCTTTCTTT	CASSLNQGEAFF
once	NA	TRBV7-8	TRBJ1-6	TGTGCCAGCAGCTTACAGGGCGATTCACCCCTCCACTTT	CASSLQGDSPLHF
NA	NA	TRBV7-2	TRBJ1-1	TGTGCCAGCAGCACCGGAAAGGGGACTGAAGCTTTCTTT	CASSTGKGTEAFF
NA	NA	TRBV18	TRBJ2-3	TGTGCCAGCTCCGTCTTTGGCACAGATACGCAGTATTTT	CASSVFGTDTQYF
NA	NA	TRBV5-4	TRBJ2-1	TGTGCCAGCAGCTTGGTCCCACGAGCGACCTACAATGAGCAGTTCTTC	CASSLVPRATYNEQFF
NA	TRBD1	TRBV5-1	TRBJ1-6	TGCGCCAGCAGCTTGGAGGGGGCATGGAATTCACCCCTCCACTTT	CASSLEGAWNSPLHF
NA	TRBD2	TRBV15	TRBJ2-7	TGTGCCACCAGCCCCCGCGGGGGATCCTACGAGCAGTACTTC	CATSPRGGSYEQYF
NA	NA	TRBV7-8	TRBJ1-5	TGTGCCAGCAGCCCTGGGGGGGGCAATCAGCCCCAGCATTTT	CASSPGGGNQPQHF
NA	TRBD1	TRBV5-1	TRBJ2-7	TGCGCCAGCAGCTTAGGGGGCGCTTACGGACTCCACTACGAGCAGTACTTC	CASSLGGAYGLHYEQYF
NA	NA	TRBV18	TRBJ1-3	TGTGCCAGCTCCCCCGTGGCAGACTCCTCTGGAAACACCATATATTTT	CASSPVADSSGNTIYF
NA	TRBD2	TRBV24-1	TRBJ2-1	TGTGCCACCAGTGATCCTAGGACTAGCCGATATGAGCAGTTCTTC	CATSDPRTSRYEQFF
few	NA	TRBV4-3	TRBJ2-3	TGCGCCAGCAGCCAAGAAGGGGCAGATACGCAGTATTTT	CASSQEGADTQYF
NA	NA	TRBV10-3	TRBJ1-2	TGTGCCATCAGTGAGGAGGGCACCCCGGGGGAGAGGGGCTACACCTTC	CAISEEGTPGERGYTF
NA	TRBD2	TRBV6-5	TRBJ2-1	TGTGCCAGCAGGGCTAGCGGGGGGGCCCTCAATGAGCAGTTCTTC	CASRASGGALNEQFF
NA	NA	TRBV19	TRBJ1-1	TGTGCCAGTAGCCACACAGTGTTCACTGAAGCTTTCTTT	CASSHTVFTEAFF
NA	TRBD1	TRBV4-3	TRBJ1-2	TGCGCCAGCAGCCCCACCCCGACAGGGGGCTACTATGGCTACACCTTC	CASSPTPTGGYYGYTF
NA	NA	TRBV19	TRBJ2-3	TGTGCCAGTAGACGAGACAGTTTCCGCACAGATACGCAGTATTTT	CASRRDSFRTDTQYF
NA	NA	TRBV7-9	TRBJ1-2	TGTGCCAGCAGCGCGCGGGGCTGGAACTATGGCTACACCTTC	CASSARGWNYGYTF
NA	TRBD1	TRBV18	TRBJ1-2	TGTGCCAGCTCACCGACAGGGGGCAACAACTATGGCTACACCTTC	CASSPTGGNNYGYTF